The text below deals with one T cell receptor beta chain. This sample is part of a study of blood T cell repertoires in COVID-19. Whole-study context: The study drew acute and convalescent COVID-19 samples from the United States, Italy and Spain. T cells, B-cell-depleted T cells, or PBMCs provided the cDNA or gDNA that served as material.

In the original processing: Estimates of nucleated cell counts were drawn from the amplification of reference gene primers. Sequenced by immunoSEQ multiplex PCR; TCRdb stores in-frame clones only, minus some. V and J calls and clone size are given by that table; D and trimming were obtained from the DNA. Of some 170,000 clones listed, about 74% are singletons. The germline V and J ends were trimmed by 8 bases and 0 bases, with 7 bases remaining between them. Germline V gene data show CDR1 as WSHSY and CDR2 as SAAADI. This CDR3 comprises 12 residues. The receptor was derived from a man in his 60s with acute or convalescent COVID-19. The chain joins TRBV10-2 to TRBJ1-1; maybe TRBD1 (5 bases). Source material: peripheral blood. The CDR3 protein is CASQGMNTEAFF. The DNA for the CDR3 is TGCGCCAGCCAGGGTATGAACACTGAAGCTTTCTTT.